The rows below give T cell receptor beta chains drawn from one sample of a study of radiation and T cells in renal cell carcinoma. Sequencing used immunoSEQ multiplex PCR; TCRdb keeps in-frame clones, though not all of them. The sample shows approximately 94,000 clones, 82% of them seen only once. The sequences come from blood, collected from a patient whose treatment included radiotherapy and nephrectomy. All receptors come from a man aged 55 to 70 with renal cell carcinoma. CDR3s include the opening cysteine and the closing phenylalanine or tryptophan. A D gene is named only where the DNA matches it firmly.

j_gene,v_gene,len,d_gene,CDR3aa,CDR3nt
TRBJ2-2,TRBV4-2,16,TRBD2,CASSQRLAGVAGELFF,TGTGCCAGCAGCCAAAGGCTAGCGGGAGTGGCCGGGGAGCTGTTTTTT
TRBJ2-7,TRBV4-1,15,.,CASSQVAATGYEQYF,TGCGCCAGCAGCCAAGTCGCCGCCACAGGGTACGAGCAGTACTTC
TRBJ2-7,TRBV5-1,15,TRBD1,CASSSTGTGVYEQYF,TGCGCCAGCAGCTCCACCGGGACAGGGGTCTACGAGCAGTACTTC
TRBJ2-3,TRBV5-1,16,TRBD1,CASSLPLDRGQDTQYF,TGCGCCAGCAGCTTACCGCTGGACAGGGGGCAAGATACGCAGTATTTT
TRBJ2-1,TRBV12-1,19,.,CASSLFPGTSGRAGNEQFF,TGTGCCAGCAGTCTTTTTCCCGGGACTAGCGGGAGGGCCGGTAATGAGCAGTTCTTC
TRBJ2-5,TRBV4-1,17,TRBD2,CASRQERTSGDQETQYF,TGCGCCAGCAGACAAGAAAGGACTAGCGGAGACCAAGAGACCCAGTACTTC
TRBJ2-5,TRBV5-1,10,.,CASSPKTQYF,TGCGCCAGCAGCCCGAAGACCCAGTACTTC
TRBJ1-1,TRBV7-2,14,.,CVSSPRNLNTEAFF,TGTGTCAGCAGCCCACGGAACTTGAACACTGAAGCTTTCTTT
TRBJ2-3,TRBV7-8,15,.,CASSLDPGPTDTQYF,TGTGCCAGCAGCTTAGACCCCGGGCCCACAGATACGCAGTATTTT
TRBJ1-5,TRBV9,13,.,CASSVGGVGTQHF,TGTGCCAGCAGCGTAGGGGGGGTAGGGACCCAGCATTTT